This TCR beta chain was documented in a study of T cell repertoires in cytomegalovirus infection. Across the whole study: Indications came from public TCR beta signatures; they pointed to CMV infection and to a matching HLA type.

One entry per CDR3 protein results from TCRdb running MiXCR on the reads. Of about 600,000 distinct CDR3 sequences in the sample, around 24% were seen once. Regarding the study as a whole: HLA-C-restricted CMV-specific TCR beta clonotypes prevailed in the ex vivo response.

Trimming stripped 5 bases from V and 10 bases from J, with 12 bases between. The CDR3 runs to 12 residues. Germline V gene data show CDR1 as MDHEN and CDR2 as SYDVKM. With respect to this clonotype: Its antigen is as yet unknown.

The J gene is TRBJ2-1, the V gene TRBV28, with D perhaps matching TRBD2 (6 bases). The specimen sequenced was CD8+ T cells from PBMCs. This clonotype originated in a human donor in good health (CMV status not recorded). Some clones in this sample may be carry-over from other donors' samples. The CDR3 region has the DNA TGTGCCAGCAGTACCCGGGGAGGCGAGCAGTTCTTC. This encodes CASSTRGGEQFF.